This paragraph reports one TCR beta chain. Original handling: Amplification of reference gene primers provided the estimated nucleated cell counts. This table comes from immunoSEQ multiplex PCR, and its TCRdb copy is limited to in-frame clones, with some not included. That table is the source of V, J and clone size, and D and trimming were worked out from the DNA. The sample includes more than 95,000 clones, more than 85% of them seen just once. The sample comes from a study of blood T cell repertoires in COVID-19. Overall study: From the United States, Italy and Spain came samples of acute and convalescent COVID-19. PBMCs, B-cell-depleted T cells, or T cells provided the cDNA or gDNA that made up the material.

From germline, CDR1 is MDHEN and CDR2 SYDVKM. V trimming: 3 bases; J trimming: 2 bases; junction bases outside the gene matches: 12. The CDR3 contains 17 residues. V gene TRBV28 combines with J gene TRBJ2-7; 8 positions agree with TRBD2. The sequence came from a human donor in a cohort sampled during active COVID-19. Sequencing was done on a sample of peripheral blood. The CDR3 nucleotides are TGTGCCAGCAGTTTGTCACTAGCGGCCACCTCACCCTACGAGCAGTACTTC. This translates into CASSLSLAATSPYEQYF.